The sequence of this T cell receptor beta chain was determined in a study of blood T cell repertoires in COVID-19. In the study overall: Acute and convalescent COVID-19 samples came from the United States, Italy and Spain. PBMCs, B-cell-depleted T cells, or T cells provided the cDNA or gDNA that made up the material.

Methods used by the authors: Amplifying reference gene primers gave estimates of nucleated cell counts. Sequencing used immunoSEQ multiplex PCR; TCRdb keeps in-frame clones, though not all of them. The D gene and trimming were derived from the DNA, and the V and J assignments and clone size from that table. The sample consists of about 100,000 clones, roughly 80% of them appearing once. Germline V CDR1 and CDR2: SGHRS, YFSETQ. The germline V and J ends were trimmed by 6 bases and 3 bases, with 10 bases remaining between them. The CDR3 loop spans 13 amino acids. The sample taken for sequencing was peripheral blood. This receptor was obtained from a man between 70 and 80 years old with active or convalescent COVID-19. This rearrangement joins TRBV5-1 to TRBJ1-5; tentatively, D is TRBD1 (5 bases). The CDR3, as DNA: TGCGCCAGCATCCAGGGTGTCAATCAGCCCCAGCATTTT. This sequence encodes CASIQGVNQPQHF.